The rows below give T cell receptor beta chains drawn from one sample of a study of control samples from healthy donors and cancer patients. Clones were sequenced by immunoSEQ multiplex PCR, and TCRdb holds only the in-frame ones, with some missing. Among under 55,000 clones, about 80% were seen once, and the ten largest hold around 9.1%. The sequenced sample consisted of blood. These receptors were obtained from a man aged 70 or older in good health. CDR3s include the opening cysteine and the closing phenylalanine or tryptophan. D genes are given only for firm matches. Clone size is shown for a subset of rows, as once, few, many or a class of expanded clone.

v_gene	abundance	d_gene	j_gene	CDR3aa	CDR3nt
TRBV5-1	-	-	TRBJ1-2	CASSLSGSSRSITTNYGYTF	TGCGCCAGCAGCTTGTCGGGTAGTAGTAGGAGTATTACTACTAACTATGGCTACACCTTC
TRBV5-8	once	-	TRBJ1-6	CASGSGQPNSPLHF	TGTGCCAGCGGGTCAGGACAGCCTAATTCACCCCTCCACTTT
TRBV24-1	few	TRBD1	TRBJ1-2	CATSRDSLGYGYTF	TGTGCCACCAGTCGGGACAGCCTGGGATATGGCTACACCTTC
TRBV6-4	-	-	TRBJ2-1	CASSDSAGSYNEQFF	TGTGCCAGCAGTGACTCAGCGGGCTCCTACAATGAGCAGTTCTTC
TRBV4-2	-	TRBD1	TRBJ2-3	CASSQEVDRGGGDTQYF	TGTGCCAGCAGCCAAGAAGTGGACAGGGGAGGTGGGGATACGCAGTATTTT
TRBV4-1	once	TRBD2	TRBJ2-1	CASSQGLAGFKSSYNEQFF	TGCGCCAGCAGCCAAGGACTAGCGGGGTTTAAAAGCTCCTACAATGAGCAGTTCTTC
TRBV9	-	TRBD2	TRBJ2-2	CASSVSGRAYTGELFF	TGTGCCAGCAGCGTAAGCGGGAGGGCCTACACCGGGGAGCTGTTTTTT
TRBV5-1	-	TRBD2	TRBJ2-1	CASSFPSGSFPGNEQFF	TGCGCCAGCAGCTTCCCTAGCGGGAGCTTTCCCGGTAATGAGCAGTTCTTC
TRBV5-1	once	-	TRBJ1-1	CTSAPGPMNTEAFF	TGCACCAGCGCGCCGGGACCGATGAACACTGAAGCTTTCTTT
TRBV6-6	once	-	TRBJ1-1	CASSRPLGGIPGNTEAFF	TGTGCCAGCAGTCGCCCATTGGGCGGAATCCCTGGGAACACTGAAGCTTTCTTT
TRBV7-2	-	TRBD1	TRBJ2-5	CASSPQGAGETQYF	TGTGCCAGCAGCCCGCAGGGGGCAGGGGAGACCCAGTACTTC
TRBV2	-	-	TRBJ2-3	CASRGTFSTDTQYF	TGTGCCAGCAGGGGGACGTTTAGCACAGATACGCAGTATTTT
TRBV15	once	TRBD1	TRBJ2-3	CATSSYRGGSTDTQYF	TGTGCCACCAGCAGCTACAGGGGTGGGAGCACAGATACGCAGTATTTT
TRBV2	-	-	TRBJ2-2	CASSERAEFTGELFF	TGTGCCAGCAGTGAAAGGGCGGAGTTCACCGGGGAGCTGTTTTTT
TRBV7-9	-	TRBD2	TRBJ2-3	CASSKSGGRTDTQYF	TGTGCCAGCAGCAAATCGGGGGGGCGTACAGATACGCAGTATTTT
TRBV3-1/TRBV3-2	once	-	TRBJ1-5	CASSQEGVNQPQHF	TGTGCCAGCAGCCAAGAGGGGGTAAATCAGCCCCAGCATTTT
TRBV25-1	-	-	TRBJ1-6	CASSGQPNNSPLHF	TGTGCCAGCAGCGGACAGCCCAATAATTCACCCCTCCACTTT
TRBV7-2	-	TRBD1	TRBJ2-6	CASSLMGQGASGANVLTF	TGTGCCAGCAGCTTAATGGGACAGGGGGCATCTGGGGCCAACGTCCTGACTTTC
TRBV6-1	-	-	TRBJ1-1	CASSYRAMNTEAFF	TGTGCCAGCAGTTATAGGGCCATGAACACTGAAGCTTTCTTT
TRBV7-9	-	-	TRBJ2-3	CASSLQGDTQYF	TGTGCCAGCAGCCTTCAGGGAGATACGCAGTATTTT
TRBV5-1	-	-	TRBJ2-7	CASSFIQLADEQYF	TGCGCCAGCAGCTTCATCCAGCTCGCCGACGAGCAGTACTTC
TRBV24-1	once	TRBD1	TRBJ2-2	CATRSTGANGELFF	TGTGCCACCAGATCCACAGGGGCTAACGGGGAGCTGTTTTTT
TRBV7-3	-	-	TRBJ1-6	CASSYSWGEPLHF	TGTGCCAGCAGCTACTCTTGGGGGGAGCCCCTCCACTTT
TRBV18	-	-	TRBJ2-1	CASSGSIDRNEQFF	TGTGCCAGCTCCGGGTCTATCGACCGGAATGAGCAGTTCTTC
TRBV10-3	once	-	TRBJ1-4	CAISRGEGEKLFF	TGTGCCATTTCTAGGGGGGAAGGAGAAAAACTGTTTTTT
TRBV3-1/TRBV3-2	-	-	TRBJ2-3	CASSQDGGVGADTQYF	TGTGCCAGCAGCCAAGATGGGGGAGTTGGCGCAGATACGCAGTATTTT
TRBV12-3/TRBV12-4	-	-	TRBJ1-2	CASSLRRLYGYTF	TGTGCCAGCAGTTTGCGGAGGCTCTATGGCTACACCTTC
TRBV5-1	-	TRBD2	TRBJ2-1	CASTSSGTSGRGSYNEQFF	TGCGCCAGCACCTCCTCCGGGACTAGCGGGAGGGGCTCCTACAATGAGCAGTTCTTC
TRBV28	once	TRBD1	TRBJ2-7	CASSIRDRGGKQYF	TGTGCCAGCAGCATCCGGGACAGGGGAGGTAAGCAGTACTTC
TRBV28	-	-	TRBJ2-4	CASSEGTNIQYF	TGTGCCAGCAGTGAGGGTACAAACATTCAGTACTTC